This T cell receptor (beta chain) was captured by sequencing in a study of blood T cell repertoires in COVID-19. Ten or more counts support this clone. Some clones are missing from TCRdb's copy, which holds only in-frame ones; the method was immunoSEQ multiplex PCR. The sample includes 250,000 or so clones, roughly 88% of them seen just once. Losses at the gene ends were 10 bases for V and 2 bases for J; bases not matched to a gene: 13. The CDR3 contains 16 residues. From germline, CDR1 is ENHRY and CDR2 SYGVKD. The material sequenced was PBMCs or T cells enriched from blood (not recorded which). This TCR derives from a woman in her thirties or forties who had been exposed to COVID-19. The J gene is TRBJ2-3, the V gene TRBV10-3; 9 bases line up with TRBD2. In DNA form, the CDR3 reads TGTGCCACCAGAGATTCGACTAGCGGATACACAGATACGCAGTATTTT. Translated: CATRDSTSGYTDTQYF.